The 18 T cell receptor beta chains reported below all come from one sample, sequenced in a study of cytomegalovirus exposure and HLA in healthy donors. The study ran its PCR with 60 Vbeta and 13 Jbeta primers. Sequencing used immunoSEQ multiplex PCR; TCRdb keeps in-frame clones, though not all of them. Of approximately 110,000 clones listed, 13% to 15% were seen once; the top ten hold 0.83%. Sequenced: PBMCs. Source of these receptors: a female donor in good health and CMV-seronegative.

The chain joins TRBV18 to TRBJ1-5; no definite D call. Trimming pared 2 bases from V and 0 bases from J, leaving 14 bases between. Per germline, CDR1 KGHSH and CDR2 LQKENI. The CDR3 runs 17 residues. The CDR3 sequence is CASSPSLLTVSNQPQHF. DNA for the CDR3: TGTGCCAGCTCACCAAGCCTTTTAACAGTTAGCAATCAGCCCCAGCATTTT.

The J gene is TRBJ2-3, the V gene TRBV5-1; 10 nucleotides agree with TRBD1. The CDR3 runs to 17 residues. The germline V gene encodes CDR1 SGHRS and CDR2 YFSETQ. Trimming cost V 4 bases and J 6 bases; bases outside gene matches: 14. CDR3 nucleotides: TGCGCCAGCAGCCCCGTAGAAGGGACAGGGGAATGGGATACGCAGTATTTT. It translates to CASSPVEGTGEWDTQYF.

This sequence joins TRBV15 and TRBJ2-1, with 12 bases lining up with TRBD2. CDR3 length: 16 amino acids. Unmatched junction bases numbered 3, after V lost 0 bases and J lost 6 bases. Germline V gene sequence: CDR1 LNHNV, CDR2 YYDKDF (reference sequence). CDR3: CATSREATSGGNEQFF. CDR3 DNA sequence: TGTGCCACCAGCAGAGAGGCGACTAGCGGGGGCAATGAGCAGTTCTTC. The full variable domain, in which reference TRBV15 and TRBJ2-1 provide the parts outside the CDR3, is DAMVIQNPRYQVTQFGKPVTLSCSQTLNHNVMYWYQQKSSQAPKLLFHYYDKDFNNEADTPDNFQSRRPNTSFCFLDIRSPGLGDTAMYLCATSREATSGGNEQFFGPGTRLTVL.

In this sample, this clone turned up a few times. The chain joins TRBV19 to TRBJ1-5; no clear D. Looked up from germline, CDR1 is LNHDA and CDR2 is SQIVND (reference sequence). The V end was cut by 5 bases, the J end by 4 bases, with 9 bases between. The CDR3 consists of 13 residues. CDR3 nucleotide sequence: TGTGCCAGTAGTGAAGTCCGGAATCAGCCCCAGCATTTT. Its protein product is CASSEVRNQPQHF.

This clone was counted between two and nine times. The rearrangement uses TRBV15 and TRBJ1-2; D possibly corresponds to TRBD1 (6 bases). Germline V gene lookup returns CDR1 LNHNV and CDR2 YYDKDF (reference sequence). The CDR3 is 15 amino acids. The germline V and J ends were trimmed by 0 bases and 6 bases, with 14 bases remaining between them. CDR3: CATSRESRGAHGYTF. DNA for the CDR3: TGTGCCACCAGCAGAGAAAGCCGGGGGGCGCATGGCTACACCTTC.

The chain uses TRBV5-1 and TRBJ2-7, with 7 nucleotides matching TRBD1. This CDR3 comprises 16 residues. The J segment lost 3 bases and the V segment lost 0 bases, leaving 9 bases of the junction unmatched. The V gene's germline CDR1 is SGHRS and CDR2 YFSETQ. CDR3: CASSLAGQAPIYEQYF. CDR3 nucleotide sequence: TGCGCCAGCAGCTTGGCAGGACAGGCTCCAATCTACGAGCAGTACTTC.

This clone was seen a handful of times. This sequence joins TRBV19 and TRBJ2-7; D might be TRBD2 (6 bases). Trimming took off 3 bases at V and 4 bases at J, with 13 bases between the two ends. The CDR3 consists of 14 residues. The germline gives CDR1 LNHDA, CDR2 SQIVND (reference sequence). In nucleotides, the CDR3 is TGTGCCAGTAGTATTGGCGCGGGACGATACGAGCAGTACTTC. Amino acids: CASSIGAGRYEQYF.

The chain uses TRBV5-1 and TRBJ2-2; a weak D match, TRBD2 (6 bases). In germline, CDR1 is SGHRS, CDR2 YFSETQ. The germline V and J ends were trimmed by 0 bases and 4 bases, with 13 bases remaining between them. The CDR3 loop spans 16 amino acids. In DNA, the CDR3 is TGCGCCAGCAGCTTGGGAAGCGGGCTTGGCACCGGGGAGCTGTTTTTT. Its translation: CASSLGSGLGTGELFF.

There are a few counts of this clone. This chain uses TRBV5-1 with TRBJ2-2; tentative D call: TRBD2 (6 bases). Trimming pared 5 bases from V and 1 base from J, leaving 12 bases between. The germline V gene has CDR1 SGHRS and CDR2 YFSETQ. The length of the CDR3 is 15 residues. For the CDR3, the DNA is TGCGCCAGCAGGGGGGAGGCGATGAACACCGGGGAGCTGTTTTTT. It yields the protein CASRGEAMNTGELFF.

The chain joins TRBV19 to TRBJ2-7, with 8 positions matching TRBD1. V was pared by 1 base and J by 0 bases, with 2 bases of the junction left unmatched. Germline-derived CDR1 and CDR2 are LNHDA and SQIVND (reference sequence). The CDR3 spans 15 residues. This CDR3 is CASSIATGASYEQYF. CDR3 bases: TGTGCCAGTAGTATAGCGACAGGGGCCTCCTACGAGCAGTACTTC.

In the case of this clone: Other nucleotide sequences in the sample specify the same CDR3. The rearrangement links TRBV9 to TRBJ2-3; D gene unclear. Germline CDR1 reads SGDLS; CDR2 reads YYNGEE. The V end lost 0 bases, the J end lost 1 base, and 3 bases lay between the germline ends. This CDR3 has 13 residues. DNA for the CDR3: TGTGCCAGCAGCGTAGCTGGCACAGATACGCAGTATTTT. This codes for CASSVAGTDTQYF.

The J gene is TRBJ1-6, the V gene TRBV5-1, with D possibly matching TRBD1 (5 bases). Trimming removed 2 bases from V and 9 bases from J, with 15 bases in between. This CDR3 spans 15 amino acids. Per the germline V gene, CDR1 is SGHRS and CDR2 is YFSETQ. The CDR3 spells CASSLRQGDGSPLHF. The CDR3 region has the DNA TGCGCCAGCAGCTTAAGGCAGGGCGATGGTTCACCCCTCCACTTT.

This clone was detected only a few times. The CDR3 is CAWSSGGEVGQYF. Written as DNA, the CDR3 is TGTGCCTGGTCTAGCGGGGGGGAGGTTGGGCAGTACTTC. V is TRBV30 and J is TRBJ2-7; 12 nucleotides align to TRBD2. Germline CDR1 reads GTSNPN; CDR2 reads SVGIG (reference sequence). This CDR3 spans 13 amino acids. J lost 9 bases, V lost 5 bases, and 8 bases had no gene match.

The sample holds a few counts of this clone. This chain links TRBV7-2 with TRBJ1-1; unclear D gene. The V gene lost 5 bases and the J gene lost 3 bases, with 16 bases spanning the gap. Germline V gives CDR1 SGHTA, CDR2 FQGNSA. The CDR3 runs to 15 residues. The CDR3 sequence: CASSLMDFRDTEAFF. In DNA form, the CDR3 reads TGTGCCAGCAGCCTTATGGACTTTCGCGACACTGAAGCTTTCTTT.

The rearrangement links TRBV19 to TRBJ1-1; TRBD1 aligns across 8 bases. CDR1 LNHDA and CDR2 SQIVND come from the germline V gene (reference sequence). The CDR3 loop spans 15 amino acids. Trimming at V came to 3 bases and at J to 3 bases, leaving 6 bases not matched to a gene. CDR3 bases: TGTGCCAGTAGTATCCCCTCGGACAGGGACACTGAAGCTTTCTTT. It encodes CASSIPSDRDTEAFF.

The V gene is TRBV28, the J gene TRBJ2-7, with 10 bases lining up with TRBD2. CDR1 and CDR2 from the germline V gene are MDHEN and SYDVKM. The length of the CDR3 is 15 residues. J gave up 4 bases and V 5 bases, and 8 bases lay outside the gene matches. The CDR3 here is CASSSGRALLYEQYF. CDR3 in DNA: TGTGCCAGCAGTAGCGGGAGGGCCTTGTTGTACGAGCAGTACTTC.

This chain joins TRBV6-4 and TRBJ1-5; the D gene is possibly TRBD1 (6 bases). This CDR3 region has 13 residues. Germline values: CDR1 MRHNA, CDR2 SNTAGT. With 4 bases removed from V and 5 bases from J, the gap between germline ends came to 9 bases. CDR3: CASSANRDQPQHF. DNA for the CDR3: TGTGCCAGCAGTGCTAACAGGGATCAGCCCCAGCATTTT.

V and J are TRBV25-1 and TRBJ2-5; 9 bases agree with TRBD1. Germline V gene data show CDR1 as MGHDK and CDR2 as SYGVNS. V lost 1 base, J lost 5 bases, and 11 bases stayed unmatched. The CDR3 has 17 amino acids. CDR3 region: CASSELLPGQGGETQYF. In DNA, the CDR3 is TGTGCCAGCAGTGAATTGCTCCCGGGACAGGGCGGGGAGACCCAGTACTTC.